Sequencing of this T cell receptor (beta chain) was carried out in a study of identical twins. TCRdb reprocessed the 5' RACE reads via MiXCR and lists one record per CDR3 protein. The sample carries approximately 700,000 distinct CDR3 sequences, 15% to 20% recorded once. The CDR3 runs to 15 residues. The V gene end was trimmed by 4 bases and the J gene end by 0 bases; junction bases not matched to a gene: 3. Germline V gives CDR1 SGHDN, CDR2 FVKESK. A further study also used this sample, focusing on T cells expressing NK-cell markers.

The chain employs TRBV14 and TRBJ2-7; 10 bases fit TRBD1. Sequenced sample: PBMCs. The source of this sequence is a woman under 30 in good health. This CDR3 reads CASSRDRGGSYEQYF. CDR3 bases: TGTGCCAGCAGCCGGGACAGGGGTGGCTCCTACGAGCAGTACTTC. Full variable domain (remainder filled in from reference TRBV14 and TRBJ2-7): EAGVTQFPSHSVIEKGQTVTLRCDPISGHDNLYWYRRVMGKEIKFLLHFVKESKQDESGMPNNRFLAERTGGTYSTLKVQPAELEDSGVYFCASSRDRGGSYEQYFGPGTRLTVT.